This T cell receptor beta chain derives from a study of blood T cell repertoires in COVID-19. Whole-study context: Samples came from the United States, Italy and Spain, spanning acute and convalescent COVID-19. Sample material is recorded as cDNA or gDNA derived from T cells, B-cell-depleted T cells, or PBMCs.

As processed by the authors: The assay estimated nucleated cells by amplifying reference gene primers. Only in-frame clones appear in the TCRdb table, and some are missing; sequencing was by immunoSEQ multiplex PCR. That table is the source of V, J and clone size, and D and trimming were worked out from the DNA. The sample lists roughly 86,000 clones; around 85% were seen once. Seattle patients were enrolled while actively infected and followed longitudinally. The source material was peripheral blood. The sequence derives from a woman of 80 years or more with COVID-19, enrolled during active disease.

DNA for the CDR3: TGTGCCAGCAGTGATGGCATTAAACTGAACACTGAAGCTTTCTTT. It encodes CASSDGIKLNTEAFF. This sequence joins TRBV6-1 and TRBJ1-1; D ambiguous. The germline V gene encodes CDR1 MNHNS and CDR2 SASEGT. Trimming stripped 3 bases from V and 0 bases from J, with 11 bases between. The CDR3 has 15 amino acids.